This TCR beta chain stems from a study of T cells in Graves' hyperthyroidism and ophthalmopathy. RNA transcripts provided the source from which TCR beta CDR3 regions were amplified. With the HTBI primer set, the TCR CDR3 went through a first round of RT-PCR. TCRdb itself ran the multiplex PCR reads through MiXCR, one entry per CDR3 protein. This table has approximately 400,000 distinct CDR3 sequences, less than 20% appearing once. Uncontrolled infection, other autoimmune disease, pregnancy or lactation disqualified patients from enrolment. Fresh 10 ml peripheral blood yielded PBMCs. This clonotype was recorded at least ten times. Its matching antigen is unknown. Germline V CDR1 and CDR2: SGHVS, FQNEAQ. This CDR3 has 14 amino acids. V was trimmed by 1 base and J by 5 bases, leaving 12 bases between them. General study points: Ophthalmopathy cases were set apart from stable hyperthyroidism by a 13 V-J model. Also found in blood were most expanded thyroid clonotypes above 0.001.

The chain links TRBV7-8 to TRBJ2-7, with D possibly TRBD2 on 6 matching bases. The sequencing input was blood. The sequence came from a man younger than 35 with Graves' ophthalmopathy. CDR3 region: CASSLGGTSNEQYF. The CDR3 DNA sequence: TGTGCCAGCAGCTTAGGAGGGACTTCGAACGAGCAGTACTTC.